The 7 T cell receptor beta chains in this list originate from one sample, sequenced in a study of control samples from healthy donors and cancer patients. Clones were read by immunoSEQ multiplex PCR, and TCRdb kept only the in-frame ones, dropping some. The table lists 120,000 or so clones, over 75% of them singletons, with roughly 2% in the top ten. Sequencing was performed on blood. The origin of the receptors is a man younger than 35 in good health.

V is TRBV30 and J is TRBJ1-3; D may be TRBD1 (5 bases). The CDR3 is 19 residues long. The V end lost 3 bases, the J end lost 0 bases, and 24 bases lay between the germline ends. CDR1 and CDR2 from the germline V gene are GTSNPN and SVGIG (reference sequence). CDR3 bases: TGTGCCTGGAGCCGCACACGAACCGGCAGGGATTACTCTGGAAACACCATATATTTT. It codes for CAWSRTRTGRDYSGNTIYF. Full variable domain (remainder filled in from reference TRBV30 and TRBJ1-3): SQTIHQWPATLVQPVGSPLSLECTVEGTSNPNLYWYRQAAGRGLQLLFYSVGIGQISSEVPQNLSASRPQDRQFILSSKKLLLSDSGFYLCAWSRTRTGRDYSGNTIYFGEGSWLTVV.

The chain has TRBV9 and TRBJ2-7; 8 bases are a match to TRBD2. The CDR3 has 16 amino acids. The germline V gene has CDR1 SGDLS and CDR2 YYNGEE. After removal of 3 bases from V and 0 bases from J, the junction contained 8 bases not matched to a gene. The CDR3 is CASSGRSSGFSYEQYF. The CDR3 nucleotides read TGTGCCAGCAGCGGGCGGTCTAGCGGGTTCTCCTACGAGCAGTACTTC.

This chain uses TRBV19 with TRBJ1-5; weak D call: TRBD1 (6 bases). The CDR3 has 13 residues. V lost 4 bases, J lost 3 bases, and 7 bases lay in between. CDR1 and CDR2 (germline): LNHDA, SQIVND (reference sequence). The CDR3, as DNA: TGTGCCAGTAGTAGGGGGCCCAATCAGCCCCAGCATTTT. Translating gives CASSRGPNQPQHF.

The chain recombines TRBV25-1 with TRBJ1-2, with 9 bases aligning to TRBD1. The CDR3 runs 17 residues. CDR1 is MGHDK, CDR2 SYGVNS, per germline. With 2 bases clipped from V and 4 bases from J, the junction kept 11 bases outside the gene matches. The CDR3 DNA reads TGTGCCAGCAGTGAAGGGGACAGGGTGGGACTCGGCTATGGCTACACCTTC. Its translation: CASSEGDRVGLGYGYTF.

This chain joins TRBV2 and TRBJ1-3, with TRBD1 as a possible D gene (5 bases). Between the trimmed V and J ends, which lost 6 bases and 2 bases, there was a span of 20 bases. This CDR3 is built from 17 residues. Per the germline V gene, CDR1 is SNHLY and CDR2 is FYNNEI. Here the CDR3 DNA reads TGTGCCAGCAGCGCACAGGCGACCCCCCTTGCTGGAAACACCATATATTTT. Amino acid sequence: CASSAQATPLAGNTIYF.

The rearrangement uses TRBV21-1 and TRBJ2-1; the listed D gene, TRBD2, was not tested against the DNA. TRBV21-1 is labeled a pseudogene. The CDR3 sequence is 16 residues long. CDR3 sequence (DNA): TGTGCCAGCAGCAAATGGGAATTAGCGGCCTACAATGAGCAGTTCTTC. Protein: CASSKWELAAYNEQFF.

V is TRBV7-2 and J is TRBJ2-1; D possibly corresponds to TRBD2 (7 bases). From germline, CDR1 is SGHTA and CDR2 FQGNSA. The CDR3 runs 13 residues. Trimming removed 5 bases from V and 10 bases from J, with 15 bases in between. The CDR3, as DNA: TGTGCCAGCAGCGCGAACAGGGAGGGGGAGCAGTTCTTC. It is translated as CASSANREGEQFF.